The text below deals with one TCR beta chain. The sample belongs to a study of blood T cell repertoires in COVID-19. Participant-reported clinical history was the basis for cohort assignment. Authors' processing steps: The authors estimated nucleated cell counts from reference gene primer amplification. Sequencing was performed with immunoSEQ multiplex PCR; in TCRdb, only in-frame clones are kept and a portion is missing. That table is the source of V, J and clone size, and D and trimming were worked out from the DNA. The sample consists of approximately 490,000 clones, roughly nine tenths of them appearing once. The CDR3 runs 16 residues. Germline loops: CDR1 LGHDT, CDR2 YNNKEL (reference sequence). Trimming stripped 5 bases from V and 4 bases from J, with 17 bases between.

The V call is TRBV3-1 (or the pseudogene TRBV3-2), the J call TRBJ2-2, with D perhaps TRBD2 (5 bases). Sequencing was carried out using PBMCs or T cells enriched from blood (not recorded which). The origin of this receptor is a woman in her sixties or seventies who had recovered from COVID-19. The CDR3 DNA is TGTGCCAGCAGCTCCCGGCGGGTAATCGTCACCGGGGAGCTGTTTTTT. Translating it yields CASSSRRVIVTGELFF.